The T cell receptor beta chain under discussion was sequenced for a study of molecular identifiers for immune sequencing clone quantification (dated by TCRdb to the late 2010s). Background for the entire study: For a replicate experiment, RNA from roughly 21,000 or 96,000 naive CD8 T cells was divided into five aliquots, and four of the five aliquots were sequenced. CD8 T cells were used in a methods study to benchmark molecular-identifier clustering-based TCR repertoire sequencing (MIDCIRS) and TCR RNA copy counting. The study at large found these results: Modeling indicated 2.5 to 3 TCR RNA copies recovered per cell, compared with 7.5 to 10 by digital PCR, which implies a capture efficiency of around 30%. When barcode sub-clustering was not used, chimeric consensus sequences inflated TCR diversity, with chimeras reaching as high as 47%. Spiked-in Jurkat TCR RNA equal to a single cell's worth was reported to be detectable even within 1,100,000 naive CD8 T cells. The naive libraries included spiked-in Jurkat TCR RNA (around 10 copies' worth), and this RNA is not part of the donor repertoire. Identical TCR molecules sharing a barcode could cause highly expanded clone sizes to be underestimated. In CMV-specific effector cells, over 99% of molecules were held by clones above 20 RNA copies, whereas under 1% of molecules were held by such clones in naive cells.

Library preparation was by PCR. Sequenced using an Illumina HiSeq 4000. Bulk TCR libraries were generated as previously described, with the TCR primers listed in Table S5 used. The Qiagen AllPrep DNA/RNA kit was used to purify total RNA. Before analysis, reads from multiple sequencing runs of the same library were pooled. In the source study's methods: Reads were retained only if the reads had an exact TCR constant sequence, and the retained reads were trimmed to 150 nt and grouped according to their 12-nt molecular barcodes. Reads within each barcode group were sub-clustered using a 15% Levenshtein threshold, and quality-weighted consensus sequences were constructed for each RNA molecule. Non-functional sequences were discarded, and so were lower-count sequences lying one edit away from another sequence. Based on a fit of two negative binomial distributions, barcode sub-clusters having less than 20% of the maximum read count were discarded. The public reads were reanalyzed by TCRdb: fastp trimming at Q25, MiXCR alignment, in-frame beta chains only. Records with the same CDR3 protein are collapsed into one entry carrying the most frequent genes and DNA. The V and J calls here are based on TCRdb, not the publication. This sample gives some 650,000 distinct CDR3 sequences in total; around 20% of them show up just once. Roughly 0.83% of the sample is taken by the ten largest.

From cysteine to phenylalanine, the CDR3 is 16 amino acids long. The entry retains the CDR3 DNA only, 48 bases that are in frame from base 1. Comments on this clonotype: The antigen it binds to is not known. Per-base qualities were not stored, and no clone one base away is much larger.

Naive CD8 T cell libraries were made from roughly 21,000 to 960,000 sorted cells using 10%, 30% or 50% of purified RNA. Naive CD8 T cells were FACS-sorted as CD8+CD4-CCR7+CD45RA+ on a BD FACSAria II into RLT Plus buffer. Detection sensitivity was tested by spiking Jurkat RNA equal to roughly 9 TCR copies' worth into samples containing roughly 17,000-1,000,000 naive CD8 T cells. Enrichment of CD8 T cells was performed with RosetteSep CD8+ T Cell Enrichment Cocktail and Ficoll-Paque, after which ACK red cell lysis was carried out. This TCR derives from a human donor in good health. Some libraries in this study had Jurkat cell RNA spiked in. The sequence links TRBV21-1 to TRBJ1-5; the table gives TRBD1 as D, unverified against the DNA. TRBV21-1 is recorded as a pseudogene. Sequencing was done on a sample of naive CD8+ T cells from blood, with Jurkat cell RNA spiked in. The cell subset or site label on this specimen signifies: FACS-sorted CD8+CD4-CCR7+CD45RA+ naive T cells. The CDR3 has the sequence CASSRRQGRDNQPQHF. The DNA sequence reads TGTGCCAGCAGCCGTAGACAGGGACGCGACAATCAGCCCCAGCATTTT.